This T cell receptor (beta chain) was sequenced for a study of cytomegalovirus exposure and HLA in healthy donors. Regarding the study as a whole: Earlier analysis found most TCR beta V segments productive about 87% or about 30% of the time. The records held CMV serostatus as the only immune exposure information. In vitro confirmation showed a few CMV-associated chains to be CMV antigen specific.

These donors, healthy bone marrow donors, were studied. Primers: 60 Vbeta forward and 13 Jbeta reverse. Sequencing was performed with immunoSEQ multiplex PCR; in TCRdb, only in-frame clones are kept and a portion is missing. Counted here are fewer than 80,000 clones, more than 70% occurring once; the ten biggest clones make up 5% to 7%. About this clone itself: The target antigen is unknown.

V lost 5 bases, J lost 5 bases, and 18 bases lay in between. In germline, CDR1 is SGHTA, CDR2 FQGNSA. This CDR3 has 16 amino acids. The chain recombines TRBV7-2 with TRBJ1-4; D uncertain. The receptor comes from a woman aged 25 to 45 in good health and CMV-seronegative. The sample comprised PBMCs. The CDR3 sequence is CASSSYSEGGNEKLFF. The CDR3 DNA reads as TGTGCCAGCAGCAGCTACAGTGAGGGAGGGAATGAAAAACTGTTTTTT.